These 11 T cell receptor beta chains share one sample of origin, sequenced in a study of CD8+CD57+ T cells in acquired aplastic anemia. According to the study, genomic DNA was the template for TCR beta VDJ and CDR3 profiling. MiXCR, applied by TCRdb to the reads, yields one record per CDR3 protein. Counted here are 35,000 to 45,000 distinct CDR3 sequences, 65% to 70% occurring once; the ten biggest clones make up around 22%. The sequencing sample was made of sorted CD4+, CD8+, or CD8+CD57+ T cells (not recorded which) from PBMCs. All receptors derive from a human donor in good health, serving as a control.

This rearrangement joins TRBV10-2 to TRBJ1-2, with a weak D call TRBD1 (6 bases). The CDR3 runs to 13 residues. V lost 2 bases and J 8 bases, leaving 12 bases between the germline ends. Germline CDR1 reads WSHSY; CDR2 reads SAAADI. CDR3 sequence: CASSEAGVRGYTF. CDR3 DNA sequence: TGCGCCAGCAGTGAGGCAGGGGTACGGGGCTACACCTTC.

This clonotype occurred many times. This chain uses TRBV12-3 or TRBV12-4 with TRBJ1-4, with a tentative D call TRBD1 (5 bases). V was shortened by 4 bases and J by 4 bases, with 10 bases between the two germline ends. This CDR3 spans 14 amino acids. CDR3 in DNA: TGTGCCAGCAGTTGGGACCAGTATAATGAAAAACTGTTTTTT. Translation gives CASSWDQYNEKLFF.

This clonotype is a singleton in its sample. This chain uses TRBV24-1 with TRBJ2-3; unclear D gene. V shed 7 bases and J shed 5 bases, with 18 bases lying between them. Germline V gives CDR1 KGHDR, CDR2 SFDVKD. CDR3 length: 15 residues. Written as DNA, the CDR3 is TGTGCCACCAGGCCAGGCACGTCAACGGTAGATACGCAGTATTTT. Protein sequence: CATRPGTSTVDTQYF.

CDR3 nucleotides: TGTGCCAGCAGCGTCCGGGGAGGCACTGAAGCTTTCTTT. It is translated as CASSVRGGTEAFF. V usage is TRBV2 and J usage is TRBJ1-1; D remains unclear. Germline CDR1 is SNHLY and CDR2 is FYNNEI. This CDR3 comprises 13 residues. Trimming shortened V by 6 bases and J by 4 bases, and 12 bases separated the two germline ends.

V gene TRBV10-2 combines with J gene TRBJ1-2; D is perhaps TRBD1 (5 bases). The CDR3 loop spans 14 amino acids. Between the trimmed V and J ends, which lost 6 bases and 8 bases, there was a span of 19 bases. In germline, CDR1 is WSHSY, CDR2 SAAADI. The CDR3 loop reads CASSLADGGWGYTF. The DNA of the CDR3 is TGCGCCAGCAGCCTTGCTGACGGGGGTTGGGGCTACACCTTC.

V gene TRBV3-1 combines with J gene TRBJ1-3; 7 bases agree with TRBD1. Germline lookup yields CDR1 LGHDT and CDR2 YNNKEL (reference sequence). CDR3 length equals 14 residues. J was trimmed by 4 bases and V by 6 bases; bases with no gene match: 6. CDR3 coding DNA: TGTGCCAGCAGGCAGACAGGGTTCGGAAACACCATATATTTT. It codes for CASRQTGFGNTIYF.

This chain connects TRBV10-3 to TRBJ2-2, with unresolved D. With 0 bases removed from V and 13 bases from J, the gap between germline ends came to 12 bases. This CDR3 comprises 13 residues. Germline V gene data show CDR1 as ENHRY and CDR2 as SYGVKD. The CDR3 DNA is TGTGCCATCAGTGAGTCATCGGACGTCAGGCTGTTTTTT. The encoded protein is CAISESSDVRLFF.

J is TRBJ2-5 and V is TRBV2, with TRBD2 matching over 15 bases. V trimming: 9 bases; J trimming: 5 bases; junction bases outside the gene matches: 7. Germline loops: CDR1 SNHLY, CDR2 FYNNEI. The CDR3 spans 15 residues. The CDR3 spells CARRGTSGGLETQYF. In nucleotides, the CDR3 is TGTGCCAGACGCGGGACTAGCGGGGGGCTGGAGACCCAGTACTTC. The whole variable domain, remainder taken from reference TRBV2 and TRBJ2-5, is EPEVTQTPSHQVTQMGQEVILRCVPISNHLYFYWYRQILGQKVEFLVSFYNNEISEKSEIFDDQFSVERPDGSNFTLKIRSTKLEDSAMYFCARRGTSGGLETQYFGPGTRLLVL.

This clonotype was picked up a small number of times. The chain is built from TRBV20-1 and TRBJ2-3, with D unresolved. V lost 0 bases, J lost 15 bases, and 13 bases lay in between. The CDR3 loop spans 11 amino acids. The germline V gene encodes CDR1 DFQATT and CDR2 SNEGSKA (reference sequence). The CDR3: CSARDVKGTYF. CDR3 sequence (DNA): TGCAGTGCTAGAGATGTCAAGGGTACTTATTTT.

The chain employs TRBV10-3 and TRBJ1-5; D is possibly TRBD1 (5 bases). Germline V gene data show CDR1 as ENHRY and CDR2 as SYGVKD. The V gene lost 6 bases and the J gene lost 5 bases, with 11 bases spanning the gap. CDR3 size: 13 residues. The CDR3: CAISAGPDQPQHF. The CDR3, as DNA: TGTGCCATCAGCGCAGGGCCAGATCAGCCCCAGCATTTT.

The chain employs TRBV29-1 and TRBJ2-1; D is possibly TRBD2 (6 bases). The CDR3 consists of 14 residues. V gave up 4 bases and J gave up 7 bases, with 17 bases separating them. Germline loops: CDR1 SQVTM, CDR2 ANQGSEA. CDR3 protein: CSVVPRGRINEQFF. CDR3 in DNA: TGCAGCGTTGTCCCGCGGGGTAGGATAAATGAGCAGTTCTTC.